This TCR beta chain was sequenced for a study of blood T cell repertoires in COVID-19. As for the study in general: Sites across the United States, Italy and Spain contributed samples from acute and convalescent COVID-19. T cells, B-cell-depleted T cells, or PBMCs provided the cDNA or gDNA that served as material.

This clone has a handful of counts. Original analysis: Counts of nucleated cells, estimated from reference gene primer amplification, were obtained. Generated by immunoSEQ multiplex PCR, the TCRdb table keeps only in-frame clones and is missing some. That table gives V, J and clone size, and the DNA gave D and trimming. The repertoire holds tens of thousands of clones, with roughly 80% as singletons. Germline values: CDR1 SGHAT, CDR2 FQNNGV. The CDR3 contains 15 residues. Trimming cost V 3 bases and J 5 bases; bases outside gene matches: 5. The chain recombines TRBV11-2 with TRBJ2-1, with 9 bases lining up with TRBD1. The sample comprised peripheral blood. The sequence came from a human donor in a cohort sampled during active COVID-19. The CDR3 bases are TGTGCCAGCAGCTTCCCGGGACAGGGTAACAATGAGCAGTTCTTC. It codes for CASSFPGQGNNEQFF.